The sequence of this T cell receptor beta chain was determined in a study of T-cell memory formation after mild COVID-19. Broader study findings: Researchers could not confirm that second-wave clones peaking on day 37 targeted SARS-CoV-2.

The CDR3 consists of 15 residues. Germline-derived CDR1 and CDR2 are MNHEY and SVGAGI. V shed 5 bases and J shed 7 bases, with 15 bases lying between them. This clonotype was counted between two and nine times. As yet, its antigen is unknown. With constant-segment primers, 5'RACE yielded cDNA libraries of TCR alpha and TCR beta that carried sample barcodes and UMIs. TCRdb re-analysed the 5' RACE reads in MiXCR, keeping a single row per CDR3 protein. There are more than 300,000 distinct CDR3 sequences in the sample; around 15% occur only once, and approximately 21% lies in the top ten. The TCR comes from a man aged 18 to 30 who had mild COVID-19 (a few samples of this study predate the infection). Cell type and time point are not known. V is TRBV6-5 and J is TRBJ1-6; possibly TRBD1 for D (5 bases). Sample: PBMCs or a T cell subset sorted from them (not recorded which). CDR3 residues: CASSHGGNGNSPLHF. CDR3 DNA: TGTGCCAGCAGTCATGGGGGTAATGGGAATTCACCCCTCCACTTT.